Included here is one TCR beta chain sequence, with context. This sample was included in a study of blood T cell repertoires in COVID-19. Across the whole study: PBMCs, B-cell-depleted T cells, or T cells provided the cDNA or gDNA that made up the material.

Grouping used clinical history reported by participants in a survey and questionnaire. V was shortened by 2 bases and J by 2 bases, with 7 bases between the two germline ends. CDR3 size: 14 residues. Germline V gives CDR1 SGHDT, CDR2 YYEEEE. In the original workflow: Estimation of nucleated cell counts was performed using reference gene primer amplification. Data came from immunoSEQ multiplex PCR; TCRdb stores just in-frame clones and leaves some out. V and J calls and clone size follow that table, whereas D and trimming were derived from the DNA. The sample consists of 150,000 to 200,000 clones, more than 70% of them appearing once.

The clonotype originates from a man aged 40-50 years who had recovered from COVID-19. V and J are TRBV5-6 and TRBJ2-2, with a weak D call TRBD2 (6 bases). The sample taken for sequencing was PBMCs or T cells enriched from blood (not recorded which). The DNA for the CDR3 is TGTGCCAGCAGCTTCGGACTAAACACCGGGGAGCTGTTTTTT. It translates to CASSFGLNTGELFF.